This T cell receptor beta chain came from a study of cytomegalovirus exposure and HLA in healthy donors. Points from the study as a whole: Sequence variants that were highly shared formed a cluster that was likely a sequencing artifact. Clonal expansion was found to be greater in HLA-associated TCR beta chains than in equally common others in a later analysis.

V trimming: 4 bases; J trimming: 2 bases; junction bases outside the gene matches: 9. CDR3 length equals 16 residues. The V gene's germline CDR1 is KGHSH and CDR2 LQKENI. PCR was performed using 60 Vbeta and 13 Jbeta primers. Libraries were prepared by immunoSEQ multiplex PCR; TCRdb keeps only in-frame clonotypes and omits some of them. The sample includes approximately 280,000 clones, roughly 90% of them seen just once. While unrecorded immune exposures were likely, the donors were nominally healthy when sampled. To note about this clone: Its target is unknown.

The chain is built from TRBV18 and TRBJ2-3; 7 bases fit TRBD1. This clonotype originated in a woman under 30 in good health and CMV-seronegative. The sample taken for sequencing was PBMCs. The CDR3 region has the DNA TGTGCCAGCTCACGCCGCACAGGGGTACTCACAGATACGCAGTATTTT. This translates into CASSRRTGVLTDTQYF.